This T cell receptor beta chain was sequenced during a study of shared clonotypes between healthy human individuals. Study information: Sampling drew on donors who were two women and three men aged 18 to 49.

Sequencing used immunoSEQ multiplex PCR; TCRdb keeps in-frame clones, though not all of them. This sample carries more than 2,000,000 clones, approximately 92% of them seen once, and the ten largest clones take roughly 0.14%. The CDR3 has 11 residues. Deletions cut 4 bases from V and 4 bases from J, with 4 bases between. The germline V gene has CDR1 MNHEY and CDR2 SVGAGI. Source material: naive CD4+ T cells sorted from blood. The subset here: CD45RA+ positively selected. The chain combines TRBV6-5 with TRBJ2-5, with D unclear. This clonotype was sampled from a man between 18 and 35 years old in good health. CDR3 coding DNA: TGTGCCAGCAGTTTTATAGAGACCCAGTACTTC. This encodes CASSFIETQYF.